The present T cell receptor (beta chain) was sequenced within a study of radiation and T cells in renal cell carcinoma. As for the study in general: Nephrectomy followed 15 Gy stereotactic body radiation by 4 weeks.

General study results and limits: No pretreatment tumor biopsies were available for baseline clonotypes.

The CDR3 contains 14 residues. The V gene end was trimmed by 6 bases and the J gene end by 2 bases; junction bases not matched to a gene: 3. The germline V gene has CDR1 MDHEN and CDR2 SYDVKM. Profiled with immunoSEQ multiplex PCR; TCRdb holds only in-frame clones, not every one. The sample includes some 120,000 clones, around 90% of them seen just once. A few counts support this clone. Antigen unknown. The sample's time point: blood 2 weeks post-SBRT. Treatment here: 15 Gy SBRT to primary tumor, nephrectomy 4 weeks later. Serial blood draws occurred at baseline and 2 and 4 weeks post-SBRT. Specimen: blood, collected from a patient whose treatment included radiotherapy and nephrectomy. The sequence was collected from a woman between 65 and 79 years old with renal cell carcinoma. The chain links TRBV28 to TRBJ1-3, with 8 bases that match TRBD1. The CDR3 sequence: CASSLQGAGNTIYF. The CDR3 coding sequence is TGTGCCAGCAGCCTACAGGGGGCTGGAAACACCATATATTTT.